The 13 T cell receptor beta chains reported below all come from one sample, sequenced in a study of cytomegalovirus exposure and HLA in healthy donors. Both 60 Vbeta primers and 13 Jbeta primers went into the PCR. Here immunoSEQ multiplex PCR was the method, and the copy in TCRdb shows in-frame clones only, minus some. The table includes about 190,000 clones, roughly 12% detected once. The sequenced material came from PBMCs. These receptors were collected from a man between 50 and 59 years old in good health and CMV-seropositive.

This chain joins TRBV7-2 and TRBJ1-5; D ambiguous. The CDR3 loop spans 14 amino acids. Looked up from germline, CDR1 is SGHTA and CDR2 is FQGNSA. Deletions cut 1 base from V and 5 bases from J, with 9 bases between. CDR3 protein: CASSLGVGDQPQHF. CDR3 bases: TGTGCCAGCAGCTTAGGCGTCGGGGATCAGCCCCAGCATTTT.

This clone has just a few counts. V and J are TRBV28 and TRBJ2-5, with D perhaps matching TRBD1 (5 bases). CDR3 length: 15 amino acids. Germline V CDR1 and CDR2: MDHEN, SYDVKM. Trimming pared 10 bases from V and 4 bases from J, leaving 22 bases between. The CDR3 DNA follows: TGTGCCACCTCCCGAAGTAAGGGGTGGGCAGAGACCCAGTACTTC. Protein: CATSRSKGWAETQYF.

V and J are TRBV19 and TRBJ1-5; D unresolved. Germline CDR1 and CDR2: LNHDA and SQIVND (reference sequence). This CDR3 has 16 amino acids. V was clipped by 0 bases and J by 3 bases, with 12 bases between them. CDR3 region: CASSIDRSGINQPQHF. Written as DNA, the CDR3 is TGTGCCAGTAGTATAGACCGCTCGGGAATCAATCAGCCCCAGCATTTT.

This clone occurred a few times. CDR3 amino acids: CASSLATGELNEQYF. DNA for the CDR3: TGTGCCAGCAGCTTAGCGACAGGGGAATTAAACGAGCAGTACTTC. This chain joins TRBV7-9 and TRBJ2-7; TRBD1 agrees at 8 bases. Germline V gives CDR1 SEHNR, CDR2 FQNEAQ (reference sequence). The CDR3 sequence is 15 residues long. Trimming took 0 bases from V and 5 from J; bases not matched to a gene: 6.

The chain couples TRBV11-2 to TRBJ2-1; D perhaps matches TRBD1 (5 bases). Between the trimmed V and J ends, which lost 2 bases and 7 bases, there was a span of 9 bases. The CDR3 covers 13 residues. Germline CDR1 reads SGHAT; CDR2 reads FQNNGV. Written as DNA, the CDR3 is TGTGCCAGCAGCTTACCAGGGAATAATGAGCAGTTCTTC. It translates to CASSLPGNNEQFF.

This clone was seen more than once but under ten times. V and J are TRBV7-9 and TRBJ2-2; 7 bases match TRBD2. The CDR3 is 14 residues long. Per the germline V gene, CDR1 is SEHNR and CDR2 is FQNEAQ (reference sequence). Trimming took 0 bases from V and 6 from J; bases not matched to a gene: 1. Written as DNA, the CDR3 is TGTGCCAGCAGCTTAGCTGGGGGGGCCGGGGAGCTGTTTTTT. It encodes CASSLAGGAGELFF.

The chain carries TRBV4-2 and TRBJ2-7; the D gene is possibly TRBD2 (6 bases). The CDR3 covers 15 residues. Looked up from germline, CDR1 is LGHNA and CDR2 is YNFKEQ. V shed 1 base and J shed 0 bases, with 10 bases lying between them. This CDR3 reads CASSQVDGSSYEQYF. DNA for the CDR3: TGTGCCAGCAGCCAAGTAGACGGGAGCTCCTACGAGCAGTACTTC.

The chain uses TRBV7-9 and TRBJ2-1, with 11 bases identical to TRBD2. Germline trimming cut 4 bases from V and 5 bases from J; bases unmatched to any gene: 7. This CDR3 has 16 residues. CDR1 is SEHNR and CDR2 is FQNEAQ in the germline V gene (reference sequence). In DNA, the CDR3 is TGTGCCAGCAGCTCGCAGGGGACTAGCGGAAACAATGAGCAGTTCTTC. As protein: CASSSQGTSGNNEQFF.

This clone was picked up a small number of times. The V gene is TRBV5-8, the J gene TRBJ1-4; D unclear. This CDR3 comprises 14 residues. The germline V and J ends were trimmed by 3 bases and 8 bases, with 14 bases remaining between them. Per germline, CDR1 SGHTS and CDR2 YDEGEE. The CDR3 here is CASSSARLEEKLFF. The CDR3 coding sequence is TGTGCCAGCAGCTCTGCTAGACTTGAGGAAAAACTGTTTTTT.

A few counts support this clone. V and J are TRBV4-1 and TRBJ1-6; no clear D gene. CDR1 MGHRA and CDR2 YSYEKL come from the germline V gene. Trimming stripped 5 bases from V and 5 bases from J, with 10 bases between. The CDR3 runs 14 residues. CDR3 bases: TGCGCCAGCAGCTATGGAGCAGATAATTCACCCCTCCACTTT. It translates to CASSYGADNSPLHF.

The CDR3 reads CASSIGTGRITDTQYF. DNA for the CDR3: TGTGCCAGTAGTATTGGGACAGGGAGAATCACAGATACGCAGTATTTT. V is TRBV19 and J is TRBJ2-3; 9 bases match TRBD1. Germline V gene sequence: CDR1 LNHDA, CDR2 SQIVND (reference sequence). Trimming removed 3 bases from V and 2 bases from J; junction bases left unmatched: 6. This CDR3 is built from 16 residues.

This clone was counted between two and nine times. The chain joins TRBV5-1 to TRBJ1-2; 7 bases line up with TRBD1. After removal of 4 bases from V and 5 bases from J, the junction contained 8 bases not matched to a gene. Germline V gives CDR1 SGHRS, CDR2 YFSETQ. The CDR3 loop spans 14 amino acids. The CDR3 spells CASSAGTALYGYTF. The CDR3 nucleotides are TGCGCCAGCAGCGCCGGGACAGCGCTTTATGGCTACACCTTC.

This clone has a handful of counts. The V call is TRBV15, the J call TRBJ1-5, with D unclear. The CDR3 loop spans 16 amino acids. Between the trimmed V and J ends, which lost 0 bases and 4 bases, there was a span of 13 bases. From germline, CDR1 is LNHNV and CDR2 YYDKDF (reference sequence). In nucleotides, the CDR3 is TGTGCCACCAGCAGAGATAAAACAGAACCGAATCAGCCCCAGCATTTT. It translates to CATSRDKTEPNQPQHF.